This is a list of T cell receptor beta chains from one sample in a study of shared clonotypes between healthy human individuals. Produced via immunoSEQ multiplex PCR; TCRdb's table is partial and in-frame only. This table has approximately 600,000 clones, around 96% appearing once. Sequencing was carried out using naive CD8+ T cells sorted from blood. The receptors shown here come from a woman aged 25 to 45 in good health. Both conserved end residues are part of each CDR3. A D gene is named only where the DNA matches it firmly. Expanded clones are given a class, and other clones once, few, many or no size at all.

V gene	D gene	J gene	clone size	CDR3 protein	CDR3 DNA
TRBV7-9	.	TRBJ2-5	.	CASSRGFQETQYF	TGTGCCAGCAGCAGGGGTTTCCAAGAGACCCAGTACTTC
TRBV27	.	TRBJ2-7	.	CASASYEQYF	TGTGCCAGCGCATCCTACGAGCAGTACTTC
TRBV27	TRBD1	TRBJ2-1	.	CASRTQTGQGFYNEQFF	TGTGCCAGCAGGACCCAAACGGGACAGGGATTCTACAATGAGCAGTTCTTC
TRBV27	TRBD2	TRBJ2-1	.	CASSSLLAGWYNEQFF	TGTGCCAGCAGTTCCTTACTAGCGGGGTGGTACAATGAGCAGTTCTTC
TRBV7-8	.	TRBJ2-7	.	CASSTLEGSSYEQYF	TGTGCCAGCAGCACCCTAGAGGGGAGCTCCTACGAGCAGTACTTC
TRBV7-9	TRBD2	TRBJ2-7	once	CASSKAGVNEQYF	TGTGCCAGCAGCAAAGCGGGAGTGAACGAGCAGTACTTC
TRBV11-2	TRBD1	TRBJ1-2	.	CASSLAGGDNGYTF	TGTGCCAGCAGCTTAGCAGGGGGCGATAATGGCTACACCTTC
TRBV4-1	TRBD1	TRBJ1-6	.	CASSGQGNSPLHF	TGCGCCAGCAGCGGACAGGGGAATTCACCCCTCCACTTT
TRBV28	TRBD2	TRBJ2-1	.	CASSMGLAGSYNEQFF	TGTGCCAGCAGTATGGGACTAGCGGGTTCTTACAATGAGCAGTTCTTC
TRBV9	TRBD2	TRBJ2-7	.	CASSVDGTSSYEQYF	TGTGCCAGCAGCGTAGATGGGACTAGCTCCTACGAGCAGTACTTC
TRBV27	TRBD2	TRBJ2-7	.	CASSLRGYYEQYF	TGTGCCAGCAGTTTGCGGGGGTACTACGAGCAGTACTTC
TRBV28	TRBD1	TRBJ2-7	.	CASSLGQGGSYEQYF	TGTGCCAGCAGTTTGGGACAGGGGGGTTCCTACGAGCAGTACTTC
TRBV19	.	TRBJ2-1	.	CASSYWQNEQFF	TGTGCCAGTAGTTATTGGCAAAATGAGCAGTTCTTC
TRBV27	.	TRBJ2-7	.	CASSPEVGNEQYF	TGTGCCAGCAGTCCCGAGGTGGGTAACGAGCAGTACTTC
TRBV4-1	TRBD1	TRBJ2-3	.	CASSQLETGSSTDTQYF	TGCGCCAGCAGCCAACTCGAGACAGGGTCTAGCACAGATACGCAGTATTTT
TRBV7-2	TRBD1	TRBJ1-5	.	CASSLGRTGNYSNQPQHF	TGTGCCAGCAGCTTAGGTAGGACAGGCAATTATAGCAATCAGCCCCAGCATTTT
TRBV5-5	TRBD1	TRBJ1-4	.	CASSLWLAGGTNEKLFF	TGTGCCAGCAGCTTGTGGTTGGCAGGGGGGACTAATGAAAAACTGTTTTTT
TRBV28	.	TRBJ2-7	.	CASSFIGRRSDEQYF	TGTGCCAGCAGTTTTATCGGGAGAAGGTCCGACGAGCAGTACTTC
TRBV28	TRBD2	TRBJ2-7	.	CASSWGEGYEQYF	TGTGCCAGCAGTTGGGGGGAGGGCTACGAGCAGTACTTC
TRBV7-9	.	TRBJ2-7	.	CASGSGGFFYEQYF	TGTGCCAGCGGATCGGGTGGGTTTTTCTACGAGCAGTACTTC
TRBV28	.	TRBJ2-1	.	CASSQENLGVQFF	TGTGCCAGCAGCCAGGAGAATCTAGGGGTGCAGTTCTTC
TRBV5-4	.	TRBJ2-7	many	CASSTVNEQYF	TGTGCCAGCAGCACCGTTAACGAGCAGTACTTC
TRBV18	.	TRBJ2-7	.	CASSLRGGEGTLLSYEQYF	TGTGCCAGCTCACTCAGGGGCGGGGAAGGGACTCTCCTCTCCTACGAGCAGTACTTC
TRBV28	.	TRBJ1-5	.	CASSLSGSLNQPQHF	TGTGCCAGCAGTTTATCAGGGTCTCTTAATCAGCCCCAGCATTTT
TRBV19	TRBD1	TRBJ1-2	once	CASSFGQGATYGYTF	TGTGCCAGTAGTTTCGGACAGGGGGCTACTTATGGCTACACCTTC
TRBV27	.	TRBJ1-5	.	CASSLGSSGVLQHF	TGTGCCAGCAGTTTAGGGAGCTCTGGGGTTCTCCAGCATTTT
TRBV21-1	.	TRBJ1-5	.	CASSKLRDLQGQPQHF	TGTGCCAGCAGCAAATTGCGCGACCTCCAGGGTCAGCCCCAGCATTTT
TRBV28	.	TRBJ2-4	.	CASSFQGRSKNIQYF	TGTGCCAGCAGTTTCCAGGGCAGGAGCAAAAACATTCAGTACTTC